Following are 23 T cell receptor beta chains from one sample sequenced in a study of blood T cell repertoires in COVID-19. The data were produced by immunoSEQ multiplex PCR, yet TCRdb's version contains in-frame clones alone and is incomplete. Seen here are 350,000 to 450,000 clones, approximately 88% observed once, and the top ten hold about 1.2%. The specimen was peripheral blood. All receptors come from a man aged 40-50 years with acute or convalescent COVID-19.

This clone was counted between two and nine times. CDR3 DNA: TGTGCCAGTAGTATACCACAGGGCCACCAGCCCCAGCATTTT. Amino acid sequence: CASSIPQGHQPQHF. The gene calls are TRBV19 and TRBJ1-5; the D gene is possibly TRBD1 (6 bases). Germline CDR1 reads LNHDA; CDR2 reads SQIVND (reference sequence). The CDR3 totals 14 residues. Trimming shortened V by 2 bases and J by 7 bases, and 12 bases separated the two germline ends.

This clone was observed a few times. V gene TRBV20-1 combines with J gene TRBJ2-1; D uncertain. This CDR3 has 14 amino acids. Germline values: CDR1 DFQATT, CDR2 SNEGSKA (reference sequence). Trimming took off 3 bases at V and 2 bases at J, with 11 bases between the two ends. This CDR3 reads CSASPSGPYNEQFF. CDR3 DNA: TGCAGTGCTAGTCCCAGTGGGCCCTACAATGAGCAGTTCTTC.

This rearrangement joins TRBV27 to TRBJ1-6, with 9 bases identical to TRBD1. The CDR3 loop spans 15 amino acids. The ends lost 4 bases at V and 7 bases at J; junction bases unmatched: 5. CDR1 and CDR2 from the germline V gene are MNHEY and SMNVEV (reference sequence). For the CDR3, the DNA is TGTGCCAGCAGTTACCAGACAGGGGGGAATTCACCCCTCCACTTT. Its translation is CASSYQTGGNSPLHF.

The chain employs TRBV2 and TRBJ1-2; the D is unclear. This CDR3 is 15 amino acids long. Germline assignment: CDR1 SNHLY and CDR2 FYNNEI. The V and J ends lost 2 bases and 7 bases respectively, with 17 bases between them. The CDR3 nucleotides read TGTGCCAGCAGTGAACGCATAGAGAGGAGGAGTGGCTACACCTTC. It encodes CASSERIERRSGYTF.

This chain uses TRBV6-5 with TRBJ1-6; D perhaps matches TRBD1 (6 bases). CDR3 size: 14 residues. V was trimmed by 0 bases and J by 10 bases, leaving 10 bases between them. Germline V CDR1 and CDR2: MNHEY, SVGAGI. CDR3 region: CASSYSTGRSPLHF. The CDR3 DNA is TGTGCCAGCAGTTACTCGACAGGTCGATCACCCCTCCACTTT.

The gene calls are TRBV7-3 and TRBJ2-3; D remains ambiguous. V lost 6 bases and J lost 0, with 10 bases in between. CDR1 SGHTA and CDR2 FQGTGA come from the germline V gene. CDR3 length: 14 amino acids. The CDR3 reads CASRSGSSTDTQYF. CDR3 DNA: TGTGCCAGCAGGTCCGGGTCTAGCACAGATACGCAGTATTTT.

The rearrangement joins TRBV9 to TRBJ1-1; D not certain. Germline-derived CDR1 and CDR2 are SGDLS and YYNGEE. The CDR3 is made up of 15 amino acids. V lost 0 bases and J lost 5, with 14 bases in between. The DNA of the CDR3 is TGTGCCAGCAGCGTAGGCGCGGGCGGACGGACTGAAGCTTTCTTT. Translated: CASSVGAGGRTEAFF.

The rearrangement uses TRBV6-5 and TRBJ2-1; 8 nucleotides match TRBD2. The CDR3 is 16 amino acids. V lost 0 bases and J lost 5; bases outside the gene matches: 6. The germline gives CDR1 MNHEY, CDR2 SVGAGI. The CDR3 DNA is TGTGCCAGCAGTTACTCGAGCGGGAGTCGCAACAATGAGCAGTTCTTC. Protein: CASSYSSGSRNNEQFF.

V is TRBV15 and J is TRBJ2-5, with TRBD2 as a possible D gene (6 bases). Germline CDR1 is LNHNV and CDR2 is YYDKDF (reference sequence). This CDR3 contains 17 residues. With 0 bases removed from V and 4 bases from J, the gap between germline ends came to 18 bases. In nucleotides, the CDR3 is TGTGCCACCAGCAGAGATGCGGGGACGGCCGGTCTAGAGACCCAGTACTTC. Translation: CATSRDAGTAGLETQYF.

The J gene is TRBJ2-1, the V gene TRBV5-4; TRBD2 is a possible D gene (6 bases). CDR1 SGHNT and CDR2 YYREEE come from the germline V gene (reference sequence). Between the trimmed V and J ends, which lost 1 base and 3 bases, there was a span of 11 bases. The CDR3 sequence is 15 residues long. CDR3 coding DNA: TGTGCCAGCAGCTTGATCGGGAGAGGCTACAATGAGCAGTTCTTC. Protein product: CASSLIGRGYNEQFF.

This sequence joins TRBV5-1 and TRBJ1-6, with unresolved D. The CDR3 runs to 16 residues. V gave up 2 bases and J gave up 0 bases, with 9 bases separating them. Germline CDR1 SGHRS, CDR2 YFSETQ. The CDR3 spells CASSFEQSSYNSPLHF. The CDR3 bases are TGCGCCAGCAGCTTCGAACAGAGCTCCTATAATTCACCCCTCCACTTT.

The chain employs TRBV6-5 and TRBJ1-1; D is ambiguous. In germline, CDR1 is MNHEY, CDR2 SVGAGI. V dropped 6 bases and J dropped 4 bases, with 18 bases sitting between them. CDR3 length: 15 amino acids. CDR3 region: CASSPRQRIGTEAFF. In DNA, the CDR3 is TGTGCCAGCAGCCCACGACAAAGGATTGGCACTGAAGCTTTCTTT.

This chain uses TRBV27 with TRBJ2-1, with 7 positions matching TRBD1. Per the germline V gene, CDR1 is MNHEY and CDR2 is SMNVEV (reference sequence). The ends lost 5 bases at V and 3 bases at J; junction bases unmatched: 10. The CDR3 is 16 amino acids. CDR3 amino acids: CASSGIGGRFYNEQFF. DNA of the CDR3: TGTGCCAGCAGTGGGATAGGGGGCCGTTTCTACAATGAGCAGTTCTTC.

This chain's CDR3 is CASSLAGGIAYEQYF. Written as DNA, the CDR3 is TGCGCCAGCAGCTTGGCCGGGGGTATAGCCTACGAGCAGTACTTC. The chain recombines TRBV5-1 with TRBJ2-7, with D possibly matching TRBD2 (6 bases). The CDR3 covers 15 residues. Per germline, CDR1 SGHRS and CDR2 YFSETQ. V was shortened by 0 bases and J by 2 bases, with 12 bases between the two germline ends.

This chain uses TRBV7-2 with TRBJ2-2; weak D call: TRBD1 (6 bases). Germline CDR1 and CDR2: SGHTA and FQGNSA. Trimming left V 1 base short and J 7 bases short, with 10 bases between. The CDR3 is 14 residues long. The chain's CDR3 is CASSLDPGVGELFF. The CDR3 bases are TGTGCCAGCAGCTTAGATCCAGGGGTCGGGGAGCTGTTTTTT. The full variable domain, completed using reference TRBV7-2 and TRBJ2-2, is GAGVSQSPSNKVTEKGKDVELRCDPISGHTALYWYRQSLGQGLEFLIYFQGNSAPDKSGLPSDRFSAERTGGSVSTLTIQRTQQEDSAVYLCASSLDPGVGELFFGEGSRLTVL.

The CDR3 protein is CASSQFQPQHF. CDR3 bases: TGTGCCAGCAGTCAATTTCAGCCCCAGCATTTT. J is TRBJ1-5 and V is TRBV28; D not certain. Germline V CDR1 and CDR2: MDHEN, SYDVKM. The germline V and J ends were trimmed by 5 bases and 6 bases, with 5 bases remaining between them. The CDR3 spans 11 residues.

This clone was seen repeatedly, ten times or more. The CDR3 nucleotides read TGTGCCTGGAGGTCGCAAGGGACAGAAAGCAATGAGCAGTTCTTC. Translation: CAWRSQGTESNEQFF. The gene calls are TRBV30 and TRBJ2-1; 7 bases match TRBD1. The CDR3 loop spans 15 amino acids. Germline V gives CDR1 GTSNPN, CDR2 SVGIG (reference sequence). The V gene end was trimmed by 3 bases and the J gene end by 6 bases; junction bases not matched to a gene: 11.

This sequence joins TRBV10-1 and TRBJ2-3; TRBD2 is a possible D gene (5 bases). CDR3 length equals 13 residues. Germline loops: CDR1 WNHNN, CDR2 SYGVQD (reference sequence). Trimming cost V 6 bases and J 4 bases, with 11 bases left between them. The CDR3 region has the DNA TGCGCCAGCAGGGGCTCTAGCCCAGATACGCAGTATTTT. This sequence encodes CASRGSSPDTQYF.

CDR3 region: CASTFGTGNYEQYF. As DNA, the CDR3 is TGTGCCAGCACGTTCGGGACAGGGAATTACGAGCAGTACTTC. The chain carries TRBV18 and TRBJ2-7, with 9 bases lining up with TRBD1. This CDR3 is built from 14 residues. J lost 4 bases, V lost 8 bases, and 9 bases had no gene match. Germline lookup yields CDR1 KGHSH and CDR2 LQKENI.

V and J are TRBV28 and TRBJ1-6; TRBD1 matches at 7 bases. The CDR3 sequence is 15 residues long. J gave up 9 bases and V 6 bases, and 11 bases lay outside the gene matches. The germline V gene has CDR1 MDHEN and CDR2 SYDVKM. CDR3 nucleotide sequence: TGTGCCAGCAGGAAGACAGGGCCAAAGGGTTCACCCCTCCACTTT. This codes for CASRKTGPKGSPLHF. The full variable domain, completed using reference TRBV28 and TRBJ1-6, is DVKVTQSSRYLVKRTGEKVFLECVQDMDHENMFWYRQDPGLGLRLIYFSYDVKMKEKGDIPEGYSVSREKKERFSLILESASTNQTSMYLCASRKTGPKGSPLHFGNGTRLTVT.

The chain joins TRBV10-3 to TRBJ1-2, with TRBD1 identical over 9 bases. This CDR3 is built from 14 residues. After removal of 3 bases from V and 7 bases from J, the junction contained 6 bases not matched to a gene. Germline V gene data show CDR1 as ENHRY and CDR2 as SYGVKD. The CDR3 is CAISERTGAGGYTF. In DNA, the CDR3 is TGTGCCATCAGTGAAAGGACAGGGGCCGGTGGCTACACCTTC.

The V and J genes are TRBV28 and TRBJ2-3, with D possibly TRBD2 on 6 matching bases. The CDR3 is 15 residues long. V was clipped by 8 bases and J by 1 base, with 16 bases between them. Germline lookup yields CDR1 MDHEN and CDR2 SYDVKM. The CDR3 is CASHSGGMGTDTQYF. The CDR3 DNA is TGTGCCAGCCACTCCGGGGGTATGGGCACAGATACGCAGTATTTT.

The rearrangement links TRBV27 to TRBJ2-1; 9 bases are a match to TRBD1. The CDR3 covers 15 residues. CDR1 and CDR2 from the germline V gene are MNHEY and SMNVEV (reference sequence). V lost 4 bases to trimming and J lost 6 bases; unmatched junction nucleotides: 7. This CDR3 is CASSSPGQGRNEQFF. CDR3 nucleotides: TGTGCCAGCAGTTCTCCGGGACAGGGCCGCAATGAGCAGTTCTTC.